A single sample is the source of the 6 T cell receptor beta chains below, sequenced in a study of identical twins. Using its own MiXCR run on the 5' RACE reads, TCRdb lists one record per CDR3 protein. The table has around 570,000 distinct CDR3 sequences, around 9.6% seen once. The same data also went into a second study, on yellow fever vaccine responses in identical twins.

Specimen: PBMCs. The receptors here all came from a woman between 18 and 30 years old in good health.

Only a few counts were recorded for this clonotype. This chain joins TRBV28 and TRBJ2-7; TRBD1 agrees at 10 bases. Trimming cost V 6 bases and J 4 bases; bases outside gene matches: 15. The CDR3 loop spans 17 amino acids. Germline V lookup: CDR1 MDHEN, CDR2 SYDVKM. In nucleotides, the CDR3 is TGTGCCAGCAGAACGATCACCGGGACAGGGGTTCGTTACGAGCAGTACTTC. As protein: CASRTITGTGVRYEQYF.

The rearrangement links TRBV12-3 or TRBV12-4 to TRBJ2-1; tentative D call: TRBD2 (6 bases). The CDR3 spans 14 residues. V was shortened by 4 bases and J by 5 bases, with 12 bases between the two germline ends. CDR3 region: CASSWTTGNNEQFF. The CDR3 DNA reads as TGTGCCAGCAGTTGGACTACTGGGAACAATGAGCAGTTCTTC.

Many counts were recorded for this clonotype. V usage is TRBV13 and J usage is TRBJ2-7, with 9 bases that match TRBD1. The CDR3 is 18 amino acids. Germline V gene lookup returns CDR1 PRHDT and CDR2 FYEKMQ (reference sequence). V lost 0 bases, J lost 0 bases, and 9 bases stayed unmatched. The CDR3 reads CASSLGGTGTGTSYEQYF. For the CDR3, the DNA is TGTGCCAGCAGCTTAGGGGGTACCGGGACAGGGACCTCCTACGAGCAGTACTTC.

In its sample, this clonotype was seen many times. The chain's CDR3 is CASSYQPGGANTGELFF. CDR3 DNA: TGTGCCAGCAGTTACCAGCCTGGGGGGGCGAACACCGGGGAGCTGTTTTTT. The chain combines TRBV6-2 or TRBV6-3 with TRBJ2-2; 7 bases match TRBD2. The length of the CDR3 is 17 residues. Germline-derived CDR1 and CDR2 are MNHEY and SVGEGT. V shed 2 bases and J 0 bases; nucleotides not matched to a gene: 6.

This clonotype has just a few counts. The chain links TRBV9 to TRBJ2-2; 11 nucleotides line up with TRBD1. Trimming at V came to 3 bases and at J to 4 bases, leaving 8 bases not matched to a gene. The CDR3 length is 17 residues. Germline V gives CDR1 SGDLS, CDR2 YYNGEE. The CDR3 bases are TGTGCCAGCAGCGGGGACAGGGGGACGTCGGTCACCGGGGAGCTGTTTTTT. Its protein product is CASSGDRGTSVTGELFF. Based on the CDR3 plus reference TRBV9 and TRBJ2-2, the full variable domain is DSGVTQTPKHLITATGQRVTLRCSPRSGDLSVYWYQQSLDQGLQFLIQYYNGEERAKGNILERFSAQQFPDLHSELNLSSLELGDSALYFCASSGDRGTSVTGELFFGEGSRLTVL.

This clonotype came up many times. V is TRBV5-1 and J is TRBJ1-1; 9 nucleotides align to TRBD1. Trimming removed 4 bases from V and 6 bases from J; junction bases left unmatched: 7. Per germline, CDR1 SGHRS and CDR2 YFSETQ. CDR3 size: 14 residues. The CDR3 spells CASSAGTGSSEAFF. As DNA, the CDR3 is TGCGCCAGCAGCGCCGGGACAGGGTCCTCTGAAGCTTTCTTT.